Listed below are T cell receptor beta chains from one sample, sequenced in a study of T-cell memory formation after mild COVID-19. TCRdb re-called the 5' RACE reads through MiXCR, storing one row per CDR3 protein. This sample has roughly 560,000 distinct CDR3 sequences; roughly 22% occur once, and the top ten carry approximately 12%. The sequencing sample was made of PBMCs or a T cell subset sorted from them (not recorded which). These TCRs come from an adult woman who had mild COVID-19 (a few samples of this study predate the infection). Cell type and time point are not known. The CDR3 runs from the conserved cysteine through the conserved F or W. A D gene is named only where the DNA matches it firmly. Size tells how often a clone was seen (once, few, many) or the class of an expanded clone, and some rows leave it out.

v_call	clone_size	j_call	d_call	cdr3_aa	cdr3_nt
TRBV5-4	NA	TRBJ1-1	TRBD1	CASSPTGGYEAFF	TGTGCCAGCAGCCCGACAGGGGGTTATGAAGCTTTCTTT
TRBV20-1	many	TRBJ2-3	NA	CSARFIGVADTQYF	TGCAGTGCTAGATTTATAGGGGTCGCGGATACGCAGTATTTT
TRBV11-2	NA	TRBJ2-1	TRBD2	CASSAPGLAGGSYNEQFF	TGTGCCAGCAGCGCCCCGGGACTAGCGGGAGGGTCTTACAATGAGCAGTTCTTC
TRBV15	few	TRBJ2-7	NA	CATSRDQGGGYAYEQYF	TGTGCCACCAGCAGAGATCAGGGCGGGGGCTACGCCTACGAGCAGTACTTC
TRBV27	NA	TRBJ2-7	NA	CASSLEPGIHEQYF	TGTGCCAGCAGTTTAGAACCAGGGATCCACGAGCAGTACTTC
TRBV6-5	few	TRBJ1-2	TRBD1	CASSYTGQGGYYGYTF	TGTGCCAGCAGTTACACCGGACAGGGTGGATACTATGGCTACACCTTC
TRBV12-3/TRBV12-4	few	TRBJ1-1	NA	CASRDSNTEAFF	TGTGCCAGCAGGGACTCTAACACTGAAGCTTTCTTT
TRBV29-1	NA	TRBJ2-3	NA	CSVSRAGGTDTQYF	TGCAGCGTTTCCCGTGCAGGCGGCACAGATACGCAGTATTTT
TRBV7-9	few	TRBJ2-7	NA	CAIQGNQTYEQYF	TGTGCCATTCAGGGGAATCAAACCTACGAGCAGTACTTC
TRBV20-1	once	TRBJ1-2	NA	CSATLPAQNGYTF	TGCAGTGCTACCCTCCCCGCACAGAATGGCTACACCTTC
TRBV12-3/TRBV12-4	NA	TRBJ1-1	NA	CASNLIGPQGVGTEAFF	TGTGCCAGCAACCTTATCGGGCCACAGGGAGTCGGGACTGAAGCTTTCTTT
TRBV5-6	NA	TRBJ2-3	NA	CAYGLPSTDTKYF	TGTGCCTATGGGCTACCTAGCACAGATACGAAGTATTTT
TRBV20-1	NA	TRBJ2-1	TRBD2	CSARERAGGPNEQFF	TGCAGTGCTAGAGAGAGAGCGGGGGGGCCCAATGAGCAGTTCTTC
TRBV7-8	NA	TRBJ2-4	TRBD1	CASSLVPTGGGQRQVKNIQYF	TGTGCCAGCAGCTTAGTTCCCACAGGGGGAGGCCAACGCCAAGTCAAAAACATTCAGTACTTC